Reported below is one TCR beta chain. In the authors' workflow: How many nucleated cells were present was estimated from reference gene primer amplification. Using immunoSEQ multiplex PCR, the repertoire was profiled, and TCRdb retains in-frame clones only, with some absent. V and J calls and clone size are copied from that table; D and trimming were computed from the DNA. The sample records some 220,000 clones, 85% to 90% being singletons. These data come from a study of blood T cell repertoires in COVID-19. Study in general: T cells, B-cell-depleted T cells, or PBMCs supplied cDNA or gDNA.

Germline V CDR1 and CDR2: KGHDR, SFDVKD. The CDR3 sequence is 19 residues long. J gave up 6 bases and V 3 bases, and 13 bases lay outside the gene matches. This study enrolled people aged about 18 to 90 from approximately 25 US geographic areas. The study assigned cohorts using participant-reported clinical history. This sequence originates from a woman in her late teens or twenties in a cohort exposed to, infected with or recovered from COVID-19 (not recorded which). Sequences were obtained from PBMCs or T cells enriched from blood (not recorded which). J is TRBJ2-1 and V is TRBV24-1; 13 bases match TRBD2. In DNA, the CDR3 is TGTGCCACCAGTGATGTCCGTTGGACTAGCGGGAGATCGAGCAATGAGCAGTTCTTC. It specifies CATSDVRWTSGRSSNEQFF.